The present T cell receptor (beta chain) was sequenced within a study of cytomegalovirus exposure and HLA in healthy donors. CDR1 is MNHEY and CDR2 is SMNVEV in the germline V gene (reference sequence). The length of the CDR3 is 12 residues. Losses at the gene ends were 7 bases for V and 4 bases for J; bases not matched to a gene: 1. A multiplex PCR was run with 60 Vbeta primers and 13 Jbeta primers. Method: immunoSEQ multiplex PCR; TCRdb's copy keeps in-frame clones and lacks some. The sample has under 200,000 clones, around nine tenths seen once. This receptor was identified in a woman under 40 in good health and CMV-seronegative. The V call is TRBV27, the J call TRBJ2-4; 7 nucleotides match TRBD1. The sequencing sample was made of PBMCs. CDR3: CASMGQKNIQYF. In nucleotides, the CDR3 is TGTGCCAGCATGGGACAGAAAAACATTCAGTACTTC.